The 9 T cell receptor beta chains in this list originate from one sample, sequenced in a study of spatial heterogeneity in lung cancer. TCRdb processed the 5' RACE reads anew with MiXCR; each CDR3 protein has one entry. Seen here are about 7,700 distinct CDR3 sequences, 15% observed once, and the top ten hold roughly 16%. Time point given: sample taken at primary tumor resection. Sequenced material: normal lung tissue next to the tumor, taken at surgery. The receptors derive from a male donor with early-stage non-small cell lung cancer.

This rearrangement joins TRBV30 to TRBJ1-4; TRBD1 matches 8 bases. The germline gives CDR1 GTSNPN, CDR2 SVGIG (reference sequence). The CDR3 covers 14 residues. V was clipped by 3 bases and J by 11 bases; unmatched bases: 11. CDR3 protein: CAWSPGGTGSKLFF. CDR3 DNA sequence: TGTGCCTGGAGCCCGGGGGGGACAGGTAGTAAACTGTTTTTT.

The rearrangement joins TRBV29-1 to TRBJ2-5, with D maybe TRBD2 (5 bases). The CDR3 extends over 14 amino acids. CDR1 is SQVTM and CDR2 is ANQGSEA in the germline V gene. With 7 bases removed from V and 0 bases from J, the gap between germline ends came to 15 bases. The CDR3 spells CSAPDAGNQETQYF. Here the CDR3 DNA reads TGCAGCGCTCCGGATGCCGGGAACCAAGAGACCCAGTACTTC.

This clonotype is medium-sized (0.01 to 0.1%) within its sample. The J gene is TRBJ1-1, the V gene TRBV18; D is unclear. The CDR3 is 16 amino acids. CDR1 KGHSH and CDR2 LQKENI come from the germline V gene. The germline V and J ends were trimmed by 1 base and 0 bases, with 12 bases remaining between them. The CDR3 region has the DNA TGTGCCAGCTCACCACGGCCATTTCCCTTGAACACTGAAGCTTTCTTT. Its translation is CASSPRPFPLNTEAFF.

The sample holds a few counts of this clonotype. V usage is TRBV7-6 and J usage is TRBJ2-7; D is tentatively TRBD1 or TRBD2 (5 bases each). The CDR3 sequence is 16 residues long. The V gene's germline CDR1 is SGHVS and CDR2 FNYEAQ. The germline V and J ends were trimmed by 0 bases and 2 bases, with 14 bases remaining between them. Here the CDR3 reads CASSLAPAGTPYEQYF. The CDR3 bases are TGTGCCAGCAGCTTAGCGCCGGCAGGGACCCCCTACGAGCAGTACTTC. The full variable domain, its missing parts supplied by reference TRBV7-6 and TRBJ2-7, is GAGVSQSPRYKVTKRGQDVALRCDPISGHVSLYWYRQALGQGPEFLTYFNYEAQQDKSGLPNDRFSAERPEGSISTLTIQRTEQRDSAMYRCASSLAPAGTPYEQYFGPGTRLTVT.

The chain recombines TRBV6-5 with TRBJ2-1; maybe TRBD1 (5 bases). The CDR3 length is 15 residues. Germline assignment: CDR1 MNHEY and CDR2 SVGAGI. V lost 2 bases to trimming and J lost 7 bases, with 15 bases between them. CDR3 nucleotide sequence: TGTGCCAGCAGTTACCTAAGGACACCCCGTAATGAGCAGTTCTTC. This gives the protein CASSYLRTPRNEQFF.

This clonotype was found a few times. The rearrangement links TRBV6-5 to TRBJ1-1; D is ambiguous. The CDR3 is made up of 13 amino acids. The germline V and J ends were trimmed by 2 bases and 8 bases, with 12 bases remaining between them. The germline CDR1 and CDR2 sequences are MNHEY and SVGAGI. The CDR3 DNA reads as TGTGCCAGCAGTTACGGACCGTTCCGCGAAGCTTTCTTT. It yields the protein CASSYGPFREAFF.

Only a few counts were recorded for this clonotype. The V gene is TRBV27, the J gene TRBJ1-4; D is possibly TRBD1 (5 bases). Germline V gives CDR1 MNHEY, CDR2 SMNVEV (reference sequence). The CDR3 loop spans 16 amino acids. V shed 8 bases and J shed 5 bases, with 21 bases lying between them. The CDR3 reads CASRAWGGRGNEKLFF. CDR3 nucleotides: TGTGCCAGCCGCGCCTGGGGCGGGCGGGGAAATGAAAAACTGTTTTTT.

The table lists this clonotype with a few counts. A junction boundary mismatches the germline segment, possibly from a read error. The genes are TRBV11-2 and TRBJ2-7, with D possibly being TRBD1 (6 bases). Germline V gives CDR1 SGHAT, CDR2 FQNNGV. The CDR3 is 15 amino acids. DNA of the CDR3: TGTGCCTGCAGCTTAGGGTCTACAGGGAAGTACGAGCAGTACTTC. As protein: CACSLGSTGKYEQYF.

This clonotype occurred many times. The genes are TRBV18 and TRBJ1-1; D unresolved. Trimming left V 8 bases short and J 0 bases short, with 7 bases between. Germline V gene data show CDR1 as KGHSH and CDR2 as LQKENI. This CDR3 spans 12 amino acids. The DNA for the CDR3 is TGTGCCAGCCAGACGGTGAACACTGAAGCTTTCTTT. Its protein product is CASQTVNTEAFF.